Listed here is a single T cell receptor (beta chain). It lacks a known antigen. Base qualities are not provided; no much larger clone lies one nucleotide away. The immunoSEQ Assay, a bias-controlled multiplex PCR, was used to amplify TCRbeta CDR3 regions from genomic DNA. From the authors' description of their analysis: Within the assay, amplification of reference gene primers was used to estimate how many nucleated cells each sample contained. Sequence reads were collapsed and filtered to measure the absolute abundance of every unique TCRbeta CDR3 rearrangement. For each sample, productive Simpson clonality was calculated as the square root of Simpson's diversity index across productive rearrangements. This immuneACCESS table, as held by TCRdb, lists in-frame sequences with V and J called but not all clones. Of the missing ones, under half trace to an unresolved V gene in checked studies; the others have no known cause. V and J calls and clone size are copied from that table; D and trimming were computed from the DNA. The sample data list more than 45,000 clones, and about 86% of these were observed just once. Clones ranked in the top ten supply about a tenth of the sample.

Whole blood was collected in K2EDTA tubes by collaborating institutions according to the institutions' own protocols. Collaborator samples were shipped for TCRbeta analysis as frozen whole blood, isolated PBMCs, or DNA extracted from either sample type. Taken from the germline V gene, the CDR1 and CDR2 loops are MRHNA and SNTAGT. V is shortened by 5 bases, J by 0 bases, and the region joining them spans 8 bases. Measured from the cysteine to the phenylalanine, the CDR3 is 13 residues long. Just CDR3 DNA is preserved here, 39 bases in frame from base 1. This entry is derived from a study of blood T cell repertoires in COVID-19 (dated by TCRdb to about 2020). At the level of the whole study: Samples covering the acute and convalescent phases of COVID-19 were provided by collaborators in the United States, Italy and Spain. The material from the prospective study consisted of cDNA or gDNA derived from T cells, B-cell-depleted T cells, or PBMCs. The dataset comprised deeply sampled blood TCRbeta repertoires from subjects exposed to, actively infected with, or recovered from COVID-19. A freely available public database, intended as a resource for researchers studying the immune response to SARS-CoV-2, is where the repertoires were released. Samples were obtained from the ongoing ImmuneRACE study (first 160 participants) and from over 1,000 subjects provided by 6 global collaborators. A de-identified subject ID, COVID-19 status, age in years and sex were almost always included in the sample metadata. HLA class I and class II types, where available, came from metadata supplied by the sample provider rather than from assay-based typing.

Study-wide findings and limitations: How much clinical and demographic metadata was included differed by source and by participant, and the metadata was provided uncurated.

The rearranged segments are TRBV6-4 and TRBJ2-7; a weak D assignment points to TRBD1 (5 bases agree). Sample: peripheral blood. This receptor was identified in a human donor in a cohort sampled during active COVID-19. The DNA is as follows: TGTGCCAGCAGTTACAGGAGCTCCTACGAGCAGTACTTC. This encodes CASSYRSSYEQYF.